The source of this T cell receptor beta chain is a study of blood T cell repertoires in COVID-19. About the research overall: Collection of acute and convalescent COVID-19 samples took place in the United States, Italy and Spain.

TCRdb keeps only in-frame clones here, not all; method: immunoSEQ multiplex PCR. The sample has around 190,000 clones; roughly nine tenths are singletons. This CDR3 comprises 17 residues. The junction had 7 bases not matched to a gene; V was cut back by 2 bases and J by 3 bases. The germline CDR1 and CDR2 sequences are LGHNA and YSLEER. The sequence was obtained from a man between 65 and 79 years old with active or convalescent COVID-19. Sequencing was done on a sample of peripheral blood. The V call is TRBV4-3, the J call TRBJ1-6; 7 positions agree with TRBD1. In DNA form, the CDR3 reads TGCGCCAGCAGCCAACCCCGAGACAGGGACTATAATTCACCCCTCCACTTT. This sequence encodes CASSQPRDRDYNSPLHF.